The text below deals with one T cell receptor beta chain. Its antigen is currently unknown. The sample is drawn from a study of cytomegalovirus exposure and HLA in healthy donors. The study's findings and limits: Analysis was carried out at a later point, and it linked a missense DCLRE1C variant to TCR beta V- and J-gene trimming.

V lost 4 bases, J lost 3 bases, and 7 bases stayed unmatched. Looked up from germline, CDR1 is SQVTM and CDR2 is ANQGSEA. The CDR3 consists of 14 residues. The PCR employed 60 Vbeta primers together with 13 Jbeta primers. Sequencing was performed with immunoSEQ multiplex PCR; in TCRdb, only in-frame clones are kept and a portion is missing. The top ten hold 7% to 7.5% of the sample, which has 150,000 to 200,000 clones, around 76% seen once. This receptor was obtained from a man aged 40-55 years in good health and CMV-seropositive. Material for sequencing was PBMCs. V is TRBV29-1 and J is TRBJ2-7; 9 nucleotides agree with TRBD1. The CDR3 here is CSVGRGTGNYEQYF. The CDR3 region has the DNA TGCAGCGTTGGCCGAGGGACAGGGAACTACGAGCAGTACTTC.